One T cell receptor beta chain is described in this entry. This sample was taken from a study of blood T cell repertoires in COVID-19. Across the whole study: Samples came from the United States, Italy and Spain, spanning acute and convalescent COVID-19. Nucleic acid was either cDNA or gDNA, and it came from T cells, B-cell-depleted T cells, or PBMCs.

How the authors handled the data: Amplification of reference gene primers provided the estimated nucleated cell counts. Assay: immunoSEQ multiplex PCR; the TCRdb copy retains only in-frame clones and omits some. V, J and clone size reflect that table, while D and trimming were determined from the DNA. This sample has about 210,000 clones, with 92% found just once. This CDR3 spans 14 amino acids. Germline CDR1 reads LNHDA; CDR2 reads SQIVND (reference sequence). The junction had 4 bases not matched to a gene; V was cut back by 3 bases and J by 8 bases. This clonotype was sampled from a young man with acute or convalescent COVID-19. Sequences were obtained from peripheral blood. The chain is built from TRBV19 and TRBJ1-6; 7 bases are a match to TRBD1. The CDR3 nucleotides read TGTGCCAGTAGTATTCACAGGGGAGATTCACCCCTCCACTTT. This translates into CASSIHRGDSPLHF.